This TCR beta chain came from a study of T cell changes during pregnancy in multiple sclerosis. TCRdb's table, derived via immunoSEQ multiplex PCR, lists solely in-frame clones and lacks some. The table lists under 95,000 clones, 94% of them singletons. The ends were cut back, 6 bases at V and 4 bases at J, with 15 bases in the middle. Germline CDR1 MNHNS, CDR2 SASEGT. This CDR3 contains 14 residues. This chain joins TRBV6-1 and TRBJ1-1; D perhaps matches TRBD1 (6 bases). The receptor comes from a female donor in good health, enrolled as a control in a pregnancy study. The material sequenced was peripheral blood, taken in the second trimester of pregnancy. The CDR3 is CASRPGVMTTEAFF. The CDR3 DNA reads TGTGCCAGCAGGCCAGGGGTGATGACCACTGAAGCTTTCTTT.